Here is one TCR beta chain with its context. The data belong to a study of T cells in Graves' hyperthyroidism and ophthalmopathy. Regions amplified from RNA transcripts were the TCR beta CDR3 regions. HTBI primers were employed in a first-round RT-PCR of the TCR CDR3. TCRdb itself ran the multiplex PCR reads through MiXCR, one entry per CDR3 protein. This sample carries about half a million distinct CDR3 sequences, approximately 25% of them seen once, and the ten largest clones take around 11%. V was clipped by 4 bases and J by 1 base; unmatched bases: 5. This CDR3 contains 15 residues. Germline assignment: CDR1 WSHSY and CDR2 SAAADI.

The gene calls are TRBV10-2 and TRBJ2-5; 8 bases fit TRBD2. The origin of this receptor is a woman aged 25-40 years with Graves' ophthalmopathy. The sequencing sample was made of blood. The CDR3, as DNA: TGCGCCAGCAGTGGGACCGGGACTAGCCAAGAGACCCAGTACTTC. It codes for CASSGTGTSQETQYF.